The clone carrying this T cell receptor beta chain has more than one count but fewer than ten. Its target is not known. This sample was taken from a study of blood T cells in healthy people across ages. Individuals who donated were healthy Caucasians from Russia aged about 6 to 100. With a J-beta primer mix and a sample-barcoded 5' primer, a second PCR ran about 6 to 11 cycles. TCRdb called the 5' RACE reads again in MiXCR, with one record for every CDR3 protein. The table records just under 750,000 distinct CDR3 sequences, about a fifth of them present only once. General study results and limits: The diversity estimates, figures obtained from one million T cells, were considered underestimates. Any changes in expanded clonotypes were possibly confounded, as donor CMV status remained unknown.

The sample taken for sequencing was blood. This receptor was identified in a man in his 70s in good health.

The CDR3 sequence is CAISILDSNYGYTF. The CDR3 DNA reads TGTGCCATCAGCATTCTTGACTCTAACTATGGCTACACCTTC. The gene calls are TRBV10-3 and TRBJ1-2; D unclear. Between the trimmed V and J ends, which lost 6 bases and 0 bases, there was a span of 11 bases. Per germline, CDR1 ENHRY and CDR2 SYGVKD. This CDR3 has 14 amino acids.